The 20 T cell receptor beta chains given below trace back to one sample, sequenced in a study of OX40 agonist ivuxolimab in advanced cancers. Clones were sequenced by immunoSEQ multiplex PCR, and TCRdb holds only the in-frame ones, with some missing. The sample has fewer than 60,000 clones, about 85% seen once. The sample in question was CD4+ or CD8+ T cells sorted from blood, obtained in a trial of the OX40 agonist ivuxolimab. The receptors stem from an adult with an advanced solid tumor such as melanoma, head and neck, liver or kidney cancer.

The chain employs TRBV19 and TRBJ2-1; 8 bases agree with TRBD2. The trim removed 6 bases at V and 2 bases at J, leaving 3 bases unmatched. The CDR3 is 14 amino acids. From germline, CDR1 is LNHDA and CDR2 SQIVND (reference sequence). For the CDR3, the DNA is TGTGCCAGTAGGGCGGGGGGCACCTACAATGAGCAGTTCTTC. Its protein is CASRAGGTYNEQFF. Drawing the rest from reference TRBV19 and TRBJ2-1, the complete variable domain is DGGITQSPKYLFRKEGQNVTLSCEQNLNHDAMYWYRQDPGQGLRLIYYSQIVNDFQKGDIAEGYSVSREKKESFPLTVTSAQKNPTAFYLCASRAGGTYNEQFFGPGTRLTVL.

The V and J genes are TRBV11-3 and TRBJ2-5, with 8 nucleotides matching TRBD1. The CDR3 extends over 16 amino acids. The V and J ends lost 5 bases and 5 bases, in that order; junction bases with no gene match: 13. The germline V gene has CDR1 SGHNT and CDR2 YENEEA. CDR3 sequence: CASSTGQDDLRETQYF. DNA of the CDR3: TGTGCCAGCAGCACGGGACAGGACGACCTCCGGGAGACCCAGTACTTC.

The V gene is TRBV7-9, the J gene TRBJ1-4; 10 nucleotides line up with TRBD1. Trimming at V came to 5 bases and at J to 8 bases, leaving 5 bases not matched to a gene. CDR3 size: 14 residues. Germline V CDR1 and CDR2: SEHNR, FQNEAQ (reference sequence). DNA for the CDR3: TGTGCCAGCAGCCCGGGACAGGGGTGGGAAAAACTGTTTTTT. It encodes CASSPGQGWEKLFF.

The rearrangement uses TRBV27 and TRBJ2-2; D uncertain. CDR1 MNHEY and CDR2 SMNVEV come from the germline V gene (reference sequence). V was cut by 3 bases and J by 4 bases, with 12 bases left in between. This CDR3 comprises 15 residues. CDR3 sequence (DNA): TGTGCCAGCAGTTTGGTCACCCCGGGCACCGGGGAGCTGTTTTTT. It encodes CASSLVTPGTGELFF.

The rearrangement joins TRBV15 to TRBJ1-2, with D hard to call. V gave up 1 base and J gave up 8 bases, with 11 bases separating them. From germline, CDR1 is LNHNV and CDR2 YYDKDF (reference sequence). The CDR3 covers 13 residues. The CDR3 nucleotides are TGTGCCACCAGCAGAGGTGGGTTGGAGGGCTACACCTTC. This translates into CATSRGGLEGYTF.

Here the CDR3 DNA reads TGTGCCAGCAGCTTGACCAGGGTTGAGACCCAGTACTTC. It translates to CASSLTRVETQYF. V gene TRBV5-8 combines with J gene TRBJ2-5, with D possibly TRBD1 on 5 matching bases. Germline CDR1 reads SGHTS; CDR2 reads YDEGEE. The CDR3 extends over 13 amino acids. Trimming cost V 1 base and J 5 bases, with 9 bases left between them.

The chain links TRBV7-9 to TRBJ1-1; no clear D. The CDR3 runs 17 residues. The germline CDR1 and CDR2 sequences are SEHNR and FQNEAQ (reference sequence). The V end lost 0 bases, the J end lost 3 bases, and 17 bases lay between the germline ends. The CDR3 protein is CASSLALRGIVDTEAFF. CDR3 nucleotide sequence: TGTGCCAGCAGCTTAGCGCTAAGAGGGATAGTTGACACTGAAGCTTTCTTT.

The gene calls are TRBV15 and TRBJ2-1, with TRBD1 identical over 8 bases. Germline V lookup: CDR1 LNHNV, CDR2 YYDKDF (reference sequence). Trimming removed 3 bases from V and 3 bases from J; junction bases left unmatched: 7. The CDR3 length is 16 residues. The CDR3 reads CATSSYIDRGYNEQFF. The CDR3 nucleotides are TGTGCCACCAGCAGTTATATCGACAGGGGCTACAATGAGCAGTTCTTC. The full variable domain, rest sourced from reference TRBV15 and TRBJ2-1, is DAMVIQNPRYQVTQFGKPVTLSCSQTLNHNVMYWYQQKSSQAPKLLFHYYDKDFNNEADTPDNFQSRRPNTSFCFLDIRSPGLGDTAMYLCATSSYIDRGYNEQFFGPGTRLTVL.

The chain recombines TRBV6-6 with TRBJ1-5; 7 positions match TRBD1. The germline CDR1 and CDR2 sequences are MNHNY and SVGAGI (reference sequence). There are 15 residues in the CDR3. Trimming at V came to 6 bases and at J to 8 bases, leaving 13 bases not matched to a gene. CDR3 residues: CASSPGQLPREPQHF. The CDR3 DNA is TGTGCCAGCAGCCCGGGACAGCTCCCGAGGGAGCCCCAGCATTTT.

The chain combines TRBV7-6 with TRBJ2-5; no firm D call. The CDR3 totals 16 residues. With 5 bases removed from V and 2 bases from J, the gap between germline ends came to 18 bases. Looked up from germline, CDR1 is SGHVS and CDR2 is FNYEAQ. The CDR3 nucleotides read TGTGCCAGCAGCATGCCCGTAAAAGGCGGTCAAGAGACCCAGTACTTC. Translated: CASSMPVKGGQETQYF.

A word on this clone: This specimen includes other DNA sequences encoding the same CDR3. The V gene is TRBV2, the J gene TRBJ1-1; D gene unclear. This CDR3 is 11 amino acids long. Germline V CDR1 and CDR2: SNHLY, FYNNEI. V gave up 6 bases and J gave up 7 bases, with 9 bases separating them. The CDR3: CASRDIGEAFF. In DNA form, the CDR3 reads TGTGCCAGCAGGGATATCGGTGAAGCTTTCTTT.

This sequence joins TRBV6-1 and TRBJ2-1; D is possibly TRBD2 (6 bases). This CDR3 comprises 12 residues. Germline-derived CDR1 and CDR2 are MNHNS and SASEGT. Between the trimmed V and J ends, which lost 5 bases and 12 bases, there was a span of 14 bases. CDR3 coding DNA: TGTGCCAGCAGTTATTCGACTAGGTTGCAGTTCTTC. Translated: CASSYSTRLQFF.

The chain recombines TRBV14 with TRBJ1-5, with 9 bases identical to TRBD1. V was pared by 0 bases and J by 6 bases, with 6 bases of the junction left unmatched. The V gene's germline CDR1 is SGHDN and CDR2 FVKESK. This CDR3 region has 16 residues. The CDR3: CASSQDDRGRIQPQHF. CDR3 DNA: TGTGCCAGCAGCCAAGACGACAGGGGGAGGATTCAGCCCCAGCATTTT.

A note on this clone: This specimen includes other DNA sequences encoding the same CDR3. The chain is built from TRBV7-6 and TRBJ1-5, with 9 bases lining up with TRBD1. The CDR3 covers 15 residues. Unmatched junction bases numbered 0, after V lost 1 base and J lost 2 bases. Germline V CDR1 and CDR2: SGHVS, FNYEAQ. The CDR3 spells CASSLGTGGNQPQHF. The CDR3 DNA reads TGTGCCAGCAGCTTAGGGACAGGGGGCAATCAGCCCCAGCATTTT.

The rearrangement links TRBV7-2 to TRBJ1-2; D not certain. Looked up from germline, CDR1 is SGHTA and CDR2 is FQGNSA. The length of the CDR3 is 14 residues. V lost 5 bases and J 2 bases, leaving 12 bases between the germline ends. CDR3 loop: CASSPQDPNYGYTF. CDR3 in DNA: TGTGCCAGCAGCCCCCAAGACCCCAACTATGGCTACACCTTC.

The chain has TRBV10-2 and TRBJ2-1; TRBD2 is a possible D gene (6 bases). This CDR3 spans 15 amino acids. CDR1 is WSHSY and CDR2 is SAAADI in the germline V gene. The V gene lost 6 bases and the J gene lost 0 bases, with 12 bases spanning the gap. The chain's CDR3 is CASRIGGTSYNEQFF. CDR3 bases: TGCGCCAGCAGAATTGGCGGGACCTCCTACAATGAGCAGTTCTTC.

This clone is classed as medium-sized (0.01 to 0.1%). The chain carries TRBV6-1 and TRBJ1-5; D perhaps matches TRBD1 (6 bases). This CDR3 comprises 13 residues. The V gene's germline CDR1 is MNHNS and CDR2 SASEGT. V dropped 4 bases and J dropped 4 bases, with 8 bases sitting between them. CDR3 amino acids: CASSGTENQPQHF. The CDR3, as DNA: TGTGCCAGCAGTGGGACAGAGAATCAGCCCCAGCATTTT.

This clone was seen a single time. CDR3 protein: CASSLGSWTGWTEAFF. In DNA, the CDR3 is TGTGCCAGCAGTTTAGGGAGCTGGACAGGGTGGACTGAAGCTTTCTTT. The chain joins TRBV27 to TRBJ1-1, with 8 bases identical to TRBD1. The CDR3 length is 16 residues. Germline CDR1 is MNHEY and CDR2 is SMNVEV (reference sequence). Trimming took 2 bases from V and 5 from J; bases not matched to a gene: 10.

The chain couples TRBV6-5 to TRBJ2-2, with D perhaps TRBD1 or TRBD2 (6 bases each). The CDR3 runs 12 residues. Trimming left V 10 bases short and J 6 bases short, with 12 bases between. Germline-derived CDR1 and CDR2 are MNHEY and SVGAGI. CDR3 sequence: CATQRGAGELFF. In DNA, the CDR3 is TGTGCCACCCAAAGGGGGGCCGGGGAGCTGTTTTTT.

This clone was detected once. The chain joins TRBV7-7 to TRBJ1-4; TRBD1 matches 8 bases. V shed 5 bases, J shed 6 bases, and the junction held 8 bases outside the gene matches. CDR3 length: 15 residues. Germline CDR1 SSHAT, CDR2 FNYEAQ (reference sequence). CDR3: CASSRSDRVDEKLFF. The CDR3 region has the DNA TGTGCCAGCAGCCGATCGGACAGGGTTGATGAAAAACTGTTTTTT.